This T cell receptor beta chain was observed in a study of T cell changes during pregnancy in multiple sclerosis. Per the germline V gene, CDR1 is LNHDA and CDR2 is SQIVND (reference sequence). The CDR3 consists of 14 residues. After removal of 10 bases from V and 2 bases from J, the junction contained 9 bases not matched to a gene. This clone showed up just once. Repertoires were generated with immunoSEQ multiplex PCR, while TCRdb's copy carries only in-frame clones and drops some. The repertoire holds more than 35,000 clones, with 75% to 90% as singletons. The clonotype was recovered from a female donor with multiple sclerosis, enrolled in a pregnancy study. The sample consisted of CD8+ T cells from peripheral blood mononuclear cells, taken in the third trimester of pregnancy. This chain links TRBV19 with TRBJ2-7; 9 bases fit TRBD1. The CDR3 sequence: CATRPGTGTYEQYF. In nucleotides, the CDR3 is TGTGCCACCCGACCCGGGACAGGGACCTACGAGCAGTACTTC.